This passage covers 19 T cell receptor beta chains from one sample sequenced in a study of shared clonotypes between healthy human individuals. Generated by immunoSEQ multiplex PCR, the TCRdb table keeps only in-frame clones and is missing some. The table records about 2.1 million clones, around 93% of them present only once. The naive CD8 subset, CD45RO-negative cells positively selected for CCR7, excluded terminally differentiated effector memory CD45RA+ cells. Sequenced sample: naive CD8+ T cells from PBMCs. The origin of the receptors is a young man in good health. Some clones in this sample may be carry-over from other donors' samples.

The chain recombines TRBV13 with TRBJ2-5; D may be TRBD2 (5 bases). Germline assignment: CDR1 PRHDT and CDR2 FYEKMQ (reference sequence). V was trimmed by 3 bases and J by 1 base, leaving 15 bases between them. The CDR3 runs 16 residues. The CDR3 coding sequence is TGTGCCAGCAGCTTTAAGACAAACGGGGTCCAAGAGACCCAGTACTTC. It translates to CASSFKTNGVQETQYF.

The V and J genes are TRBV7-8 and TRBJ2-7, with 7 bases aligning to TRBD2. The CDR3 runs 14 residues. The J segment lost 5 bases and the V segment lost 1 base, leaving 5 bases of the junction unmatched. Germline V gene sequence: CDR1 SGHVS, CDR2 FQNEAQ. CDR3 DNA sequence: TGTGCCAGCAGCTTAGGCGGGAGAATCCACGAGCAGTACTTC. Translated, it gives CASSLGGRIHEQYF.

The chain recombines TRBV2 with TRBJ1-4; D is possibly TRBD1 (6 bases). Germline assignment: CDR1 SNHLY and CDR2 FYNNEI. Trimming removed 8 bases at V and 14 bases at J, with 12 bases between. This CDR3 comprises 10 residues. The CDR3 loop reads CASGQTFLFF. The CDR3 bases are TGTGCCAGCGGACAGACCTTCCTGTTTTTT.

The chain couples TRBV27 to TRBJ1-5; D not certain. CDR3 length: 17 amino acids. V lost 5 bases, J lost 7 bases, and 24 bases lay in between. Germline V gene sequence: CDR1 MNHEY, CDR2 SMNVEV (reference sequence). The CDR3 nucleotides are TGTGCCAGCAGTCCATTAGGTGGGTCCTGGGAAGGCCAGCCCCAGCATTTT. This codes for CASSPLGGSWEGQPQHF.

This clone was seen a single time. The CDR3 reads CASSIYTEETQYF. The DNA of the CDR3 is TGTGCCAGTAGTATTTACACGGAAGAGACCCAGTACTTC. The gene calls are TRBV19 and TRBJ2-5, with no clear D. This CDR3 has 13 amino acids. V gave up 3 bases and J gave up 3 bases, with 8 bases separating them. CDR1 and CDR2 from the germline V gene are LNHDA and SQIVND (reference sequence). The entire variable domain, with the rest obtained from reference TRBV19 and TRBJ2-5, is as follows: DGGITQSPKYLFRKEGQNVTLSCEQNLNHDAMYWYRQDPGQGLRLIYYSQIVNDFQKGDIAEGYSVSREKKESFPLTVTSAQKNPTAFYLCASSIYTEETQYFGPGTRLLVL.

V and J are TRBV29-1 and TRBJ2-1; TRBD2 matches 7 bases. V dropped 1 base and J dropped 0; count of bases not matched to a gene: 3. The CDR3 is 15 residues long. CDR1 is SQVTM, CDR2 ANQGSEA, per germline. The CDR3 bases are TGCAGCGTTGAAGTAGGCGGGAGCTCCTACAATGAGCAGTTCTTC. As protein: CSVEVGGSSYNEQFF.

The chain uses TRBV10-1 and TRBJ1-5; TRBD1 matches at 7 bases. The V gene end was trimmed by 2 bases and the J gene end by 1 base; junction bases not matched to a gene: 5. This CDR3 contains 16 residues. CDR1 and CDR2 from the germline V gene are WNHNN and SYGVQD (reference sequence). The CDR3 sequence is CASSEDRDSSNQPQHF. CDR3 nucleotides: TGCGCCAGCAGTGAGGACAGGGATTCGAGCAATCAGCCCCAGCATTTT.

This clone was detected only a few times. CDR3 protein: CASSQSTRVEEAFF. The CDR3 bases are TGTGCCAGCAGCCAATCGACAAGGGTAGAAGAAGCTTTCTTT. The genes are TRBV16 and TRBJ1-1, with D uncertain. The ends were cut back, 0 bases at V and 8 bases at J, with 13 bases in the middle. Germline lookup yields CDR1 KGHSY and CDR2 FQNENV. The CDR3 covers 14 residues.

This clone has just one count. The sample holds other DNA sequences that translate to the same CDR3. The rearrangement joins TRBV9 to TRBJ2-7; 7 bases map to TRBD2. With V trimmed by 4 bases and J by 0 bases, 7 bases remained unmatched. Looked up from germline, CDR1 is SGDLS and CDR2 is YYNGEE. The CDR3 loop spans 15 amino acids. CDR3 in DNA: TGTGCCAGCAGCCCAGCCGGGACTACCTCCTACGAGCAGTACTTC. Its protein is CASSPAGTTSYEQYF.

The chain is built from TRBV7-8 and TRBJ1-1; D may be TRBD1 (6 bases). The V gene lost 2 bases and the J gene lost 0 bases, with 13 bases spanning the gap. Germline values: CDR1 SGHVS, CDR2 FQNEAQ. CDR3 length: 16 residues. CDR3 sequence: CASSLKQGLLNTEAFF. The DNA of the CDR3 is TGTGCCAGCAGCTTAAAACAGGGCCTGTTGAACACTGAAGCTTTCTTT.

J is TRBJ2-1 and V is TRBV5-1; 9 positions agree with TRBD2. This CDR3 has 22 amino acids. CDR1 SGHRS and CDR2 YFSETQ come from the germline V gene. Trimming cost V 4 bases and J 3 bases; bases outside gene matches: 26. The chain's CDR3 is CASSPRTTGTSHPPGGYNEQFF. The CDR3 nucleotides read TGCGCCAGCAGCCCGAGGACTACCGGGACTAGCCATCCCCCGGGGGGCTACAATGAGCAGTTCTTC.

The chain has TRBV6-5 and TRBJ2-7; 7 bases are a match to TRBD2. There are 15 residues in the CDR3. Per germline, CDR1 MNHEY and CDR2 SVGAGI. Trimming removed 1 base from V and 4 bases from J; junction bases left unmatched: 7. The CDR3 loop is CASSYFGTTKYEQYF. Here the CDR3 DNA reads TGTGCCAGCAGTTACTTTGGGACTACTAAATACGAGCAGTACTTC.

About this clone: This same CDR3 is encoded by further DNA sequences in the sample. V usage is TRBV19 and J usage is TRBJ2-7; 9 nucleotides line up with TRBD1. Germline CDR1 and CDR2: LNHDA and SQIVND (reference sequence). V trimming: 5 bases; J trimming: 1 base; junction bases outside the gene matches: 6. CDR3 length: 15 amino acids. CDR3 sequence: CASSPGQGPSYEQYF. For the CDR3, the DNA is TGTGCCAGTAGTCCTGGACAGGGGCCTTCCTACGAGCAGTACTTC.

The chain couples TRBV19 to TRBJ2-7; 7 bases map to TRBD1. With 3 bases clipped from V and 2 bases from J, the junction kept 7 bases outside the gene matches. This CDR3 contains 15 residues. Looked up from germline, CDR1 is LNHDA and CDR2 is SQIVND (reference sequence). The CDR3 is CASSIRDSRAYEQYF. CDR3 in DNA: TGTGCCAGTAGTATCAGGGACAGCAGGGCCTACGAGCAGTACTTC. The full variable domain, with the rest looked up from reference TRBV19 and TRBJ2-7, is DGGITQSPKYLFRKEGQNVTLSCEQNLNHDAMYWYRQDPGQGLRLIYYSQIVNDFQKGDIAEGYSVSREKKESFPLTVTSAQKNPTAFYLCASSIRDSRAYEQYFGPGTRLTVT.

In this sample, this clone turned up a few times. The chain uses TRBV10-2 and TRBJ1-1; 7 bases are a match to TRBD1. Germline CDR1 WSHSY, CDR2 SAAADI. This CDR3 region has 12 residues. V shed 6 bases, J shed 4 bases, and the junction held 2 bases outside the gene matches. The CDR3 is CASRQGSTEAFF. Here the CDR3 DNA reads TGCGCCAGCAGACAGGGGAGCACTGAAGCTTTCTTT.

This chain links TRBV6-6 with TRBJ2-1; D is perhaps TRBD2 (6 bases). The V and J ends lost 2 bases and 6 bases respectively, with 8 bases between them. Germline CDR1 MNHNY, CDR2 SVGAGI (reference sequence). This CDR3 region has 13 residues. The CDR3 DNA reads as TGTGCCAGCAGTTACGGGGGAGGCAATGAGCAGTTCTTC. This sequence encodes CASSYGGGNEQFF.

This clone was recorded only once. The J gene is TRBJ2-2, the V gene TRBV29-1, with D tentatively TRBD1 (6 bases). The CDR3 spans 13 residues. V was cut by 7 bases and J by 1 base, with 10 bases left in between. The germline gives CDR1 SQVTM, CDR2 ANQGSEA. The CDR3 region is CSAIGGNTGELFF. As DNA, the CDR3 is TGCAGCGCCATAGGGGGGAACACCGGGGAGCTGTTTTTT.

The chain is built from TRBV10-3 and TRBJ2-7, with TRBD1 as a possible D gene (5 bases). Deletions cut 1 base from V and 5 bases from J, with 15 bases between. CDR1 is ENHRY, CDR2 SYGVKD, per germline. This CDR3 contains 15 residues. CDR3: CAISEWGSGRDEQYF. CDR3 DNA: TGTGCCATCAGTGAGTGGGGCTCGGGTAGGGACGAGCAGTACTTC.

In its sample, this clone was seen a few times. This chain uses TRBV6-1 with TRBJ1-5; possibly TRBD1 for D (5 bases). CDR1 and CDR2 (germline): MNHNS, SASEGT. V was cut by 1 base and J by 4 bases, with 11 bases left in between. There are 15 residues in the CDR3. This CDR3 reads CASSEEGRGNQPQHF. The CDR3 region has the DNA TGTGCCAGCAGTGAAGAGGGGAGAGGGAATCAGCCCCAGCATTTT.